These T cell receptor beta chains were read from a single sample in a study of T cells in Graves' hyperthyroidism and ophthalmopathy. TCRdb used MiXCR to reprocess the multiplex PCR reads, holding one entry per CDR3 protein. The top ten hold around 11% of the sample, which has roughly 500,000 distinct CDR3 sequences, around 22% seen once. Specimen: blood. Receptors were obtained from a woman between 25 and 40 years old with Graves' ophthalmopathy. The CDR3 runs from the conserved cysteine through the conserved F or W. D genes are given only for firm matches. A clone size is listed for some rows: how often the clone was seen (once, few, many), or a class if it is expanded.

d_call: NA
clone_size: many
v_call: TRBV20-1
j_call: TRBJ2-5
cdr3_aa: CSARVPGDSQETQYF
cdr3_nt: TGCAGTGCTAGAGTACCGGGGGACAGTCAAGAGACCCAGTACTTC

d_call: TRBD2
clone_size: many
v_call: TRBV27
j_call: TRBJ2-2
cdr3_aa: CASSRGGTSENTGELFF
cdr3_nt: TGTGCCAGCAGTCGAGGGGGGACTAGCGAAAACACCGGGGAGCTGTTTTTT

d_call: NA
clone_size: many
v_call: TRBV7-9
j_call: TRBJ1-1
cdr3_aa: CASSILGVGRIRTEAFF
cdr3_nt: TGTGCCAGCAGCATATTAGGGGTTGGTCGGATAAGGACTGAAGCTTTCTTT

d_call: NA
clone_size: many
v_call: TRBV9
j_call: TRBJ1-3
cdr3_aa: CASSATGSAGNTIYF
cdr3_nt: TGTGCCAGCAGCGCAACAGGGTCGGCTGGAAACACCATATATTTT

d_call: NA
clone_size: many
v_call: TRBV6-2/TRBV6-3
j_call: TRBJ2-5
cdr3_aa: CASSDFAGAQETQYF
cdr3_nt: TGTGCCAGCAGTGACTTCGCAGGAGCCCAAGAGACCCAGTACTTC

d_call: NA
clone_size: many
v_call: TRBV20-1
j_call: TRBJ1-1
cdr3_aa: CSASLVMNTEAFF
cdr3_nt: TGCAGTGCTAGTCTCGTGATGAACACTGAAGCTTTCTTT

d_call: TRBD2
clone_size: many
v_call: TRBV7-6
j_call: TRBJ2-5
cdr3_aa: CAAGAGGSETQYF
cdr3_nt: TGTGCCGCTGGAGCGGGGGGGTCAGAGACCCAGTACTTC

d_call: NA
clone_size: many
v_call: TRBV4-2
j_call: TRBJ2-3
cdr3_aa: CASSQAGTTSTDTQYF
cdr3_nt: TGTGCCAGCAGCCAAGCCGGGACAACTAGCACAGATACGCAGTATTTT

d_call: TRBD2
clone_size: few
v_call: TRBV11-2
j_call: TRBJ2-2
cdr3_aa: CASSDPHSGGIHGELFF
cdr3_nt: TGTGCCAGCAGCGACCCTCATAGCGGGGGGATTCACGGGGAGCTGTTTTTT

d_call: TRBD1
clone_size: few
v_call: TRBV12-3/TRBV12-4
j_call: TRBJ2-5
cdr3_aa: CASSPPPGTGMETQYF
cdr3_nt: TGTGCCAGCAGTCCCCCCCCCGGGACAGGGATGGAGACCCAGTACTTC

d_call: TRBD2
clone_size: many
v_call: TRBV11-2
j_call: TRBJ2-6
cdr3_aa: CASSRPWGGSGANVLTF
cdr3_nt: TGTGCCAGCAGCCGCCCCTGGGGAGGGTCCGGGGCCAACGTCCTGACTTTC

d_call: TRBD1
clone_size: many
v_call: TRBV6-2/TRBV6-3
j_call: TRBJ2-7
cdr3_aa: CASSSRRQGSLYEQYF
cdr3_nt: TGTGCCAGCAGTAGCCGTCGACAGGGGTCACTCTACGAGCAGTACTTC

d_call: TRBD1
clone_size: NA
v_call: TRBV3-1
j_call: TRBJ1-1
cdr3_aa: CASRGWTGMNTEAFF
cdr3_nt: TGTGCCAGCAGGGGATGGACAGGGATGAACACTGAAGCTTTCTTT

d_call: NA
clone_size: few
v_call: TRBV5-6
j_call: TRBJ1-2
cdr3_aa: CASSLSGPANYGYTF
cdr3_nt: TGTGCCAGCAGCTTGTCTGGCCCTGCTAACTATGGCTACACCTTC

d_call: TRBD1
clone_size: many
v_call: TRBV12-3/TRBV12-4
j_call: TRBJ2-5
cdr3_aa: CASNRDREETQYF
cdr3_nt: TGTGCCAGCAACCGGGACAGAGAAGAGACCCAGTACTTC

d_call: NA
clone_size: NA
v_call: TRBV6-2/TRBV6-3
j_call: TRBJ2-7
cdr3_aa: CASGHGYLYEQYF
cdr3_nt: TGTGCCAGCGGCCACGGCTATCTCTACGAGCAGTACTTC

d_call: NA
clone_size: many
v_call: TRBV5-1
j_call: TRBJ1-2
cdr3_aa: CASSSEGDGYGYTF
cdr3_nt: TGCGCCAGCAGCAGTGAGGGGGATGGCTATGGCTACACCTTC

d_call: NA
clone_size: many
v_call: TRBV30
j_call: TRBJ2-7
cdr3_aa: CAWRRVHEQYF
cdr3_nt: TGTGCCTGGAGACGGGTCCACGAGCAGTACTTC

d_call: NA
clone_size: many
v_call: TRBV7-4
j_call: TRBJ1-2
cdr3_aa: CASSLVPRGPVAYGYTF
cdr3_nt: TGTGCCAGCAGCTTAGTTCCCCGGGGCCCGGTGGCCTATGGCTACACCTTC

d_call: NA
clone_size: many
v_call: TRBV29-1
j_call: TRBJ1-1
cdr3_aa: CSVAALNTEAFF
cdr3_nt: TGCAGCGTTGCAGCCCTGAACACTGAAGCTTTCTTT

d_call: TRBD1
clone_size: many
v_call: TRBV12-3/TRBV12-4
j_call: TRBJ2-2
cdr3_aa: CASSSQGVGELFF
cdr3_nt: TGTGCCAGCAGTTCGCAGGGGGTCGGGGAGCTGTTTTTT

d_call: NA
clone_size: many
v_call: TRBV6-5
j_call: TRBJ1-6
cdr3_aa: CASSYGPPTGSNSPLHF
cdr3_nt: TGTGCCAGCAGTTACGGCCCTCCAACAGGGTCGAATTCACCCCTCCACTTT

d_call: NA
clone_size: NA
v_call: TRBV25-1
j_call: TRBJ1-2
cdr3_aa: CASSGRTGNYGYTF
cdr3_nt: TGTGCCAGCAGTGGAAGGACGGGAAACTATGGCTACACCTTC

d_call: NA
clone_size: NA
v_call: TRBV12-3/TRBV12-4
j_call: TRBJ2-7
cdr3_aa: CASNEAVQGADQYF
cdr3_nt: TGTGCCAGCAACGAAGCGGTACAGGGCGCCGATCAGTACTTC

d_call: TRBD1
clone_size: NA
v_call: TRBV11-2
j_call: TRBJ2-7
cdr3_aa: CASSPPGQGYYEQYF
cdr3_nt: TGTGCCAGCAGTCCCCCGGGACAGGGCTACTACGAGCAGTACTTC